The 24 T cell receptor beta chains below all came from one sample that was sequenced in a study of CD8 T cells in Susac syndrome. About 0.45 to 1 ug RNA was reverse transcribed with random hexamers. TCRdb recomputed calls from the immunoSEQ multiplex PCR reads with MiXCR, one row per CDR3 protein. The sample holds about 170,000 distinct CDR3 sequences; approximately 95% are singletons and the top ten take roughly 0.12%. Specimen: CD4+ T cells from PBMCs. All receptors come from a human donor with Susac syndrome.

The CDR3 here is CASSGGQGRSTGELFF. In nucleotides, the CDR3 is TGTGCCAGCAGCGGAGGACAGGGACGAAGCACCGGGGAGCTGTTTTTT. The chain links TRBV9 to TRBJ2-2; 8 positions match TRBD1. Germline values: CDR1 SGDLS, CDR2 YYNGEE. The J segment lost 4 bases and the V segment lost 3 bases, leaving 8 bases of the junction unmatched. The CDR3 covers 16 residues. The full variable domain, with the rest looked up from reference TRBV9 and TRBJ2-2, is DSGVTQTPKHLITATGQRVTLRCSPRSGDLSVYWYQQSLDQGLQFLIQYYNGEERAKGNILERFSAQQFPDLHSELNLSSLELGDSALYFCASSGGQGRSTGELFFGEGSRLTVL.

In this sample, this clonotype turned up once. The chain joins TRBV30 to TRBJ2-3; 13 bases are a match to TRBD2. V dropped 1 base and J dropped 5; count of bases not matched to a gene: 18. The CDR3 contains 20 residues. Germline V gene data show CDR1 as GTSNPN and CDR2 as SVGIG (reference sequence). CDR3 bases: TGTGCCTGGAGTGCGACTGGACTAGCGGGAGAAATGGGAGGCCGAGATACGCAGTATTTT. It encodes CAWSATGLAGEMGGRDTQYF.

The CDR3 nucleotides are TGTGCCAGCAGCCAACAGGGGTATGGCAATCAGCCCCAGCATTTT. Residues: CASSQQGYGNQPQHF. The rearrangement links TRBV3-1 to TRBJ1-5; tentative D call: TRBD1 (6 bases). CDR3 length: 15 residues. V lost 2 bases and J lost 2, with 10 bases in between. Germline V lookup: CDR1 LGHDT, CDR2 YNNKEL (reference sequence).

The chain carries TRBV4-3 and TRBJ1-6; D is ambiguous. The CDR3 is 15 residues long. CDR1 and CDR2 (germline): LGHNA, YSLEER. The V end lost 4 bases, the J end lost 0 bases, and 7 bases lay between the germline ends. The CDR3 here is CASSPTSSYNSPLHF. CDR3 bases: TGCGCCAGCAGCCCTACGAGCTCCTATAATTCACCCCTCCACTTT.

This clonotype came up once. The chain combines TRBV20-1 with TRBJ2-7; 10 nucleotides match TRBD2. The CDR3 runs to 15 residues. Germline CDR1 is DFQATT and CDR2 is SNEGSKA (reference sequence). Trimming removed 0 bases from V and 6 bases from J; junction bases left unmatched: 8. The DNA of the CDR3 is TGCAGTGCTAGAGATCACTCTAGCGGGGGCTTCGAGCAGTACTTC. Encoded protein: CSARDHSSGGFEQYF.

The chain uses TRBV5-4 and TRBJ2-5; tentative D call: TRBD2 (6 bases). V was trimmed by 2 bases and J by 2 bases, leaving 13 bases between them. The CDR3 contains 15 residues. The germline CDR1 and CDR2 sequences are SGHNT and YYREEE (reference sequence). The CDR3 region has the DNA TGTGCCAGCAGCTTATCAGGGACTGTACAAGAGACCCAGTACTTC. Translated, it gives CASSLSGTVQETQYF.

The V call is TRBV29-1, the J call TRBJ2-7; TRBD1 might be the D (6 bases). The V gene's germline CDR1 is SQVTM and CDR2 ANQGSEA. This CDR3 spans 12 amino acids. The CDR3 bases are TGCAGTGTACAGGGAGACTCCTACGAGCAGTACTTC. Protein sequence: CSVQGDSYEQYF.

The chain links TRBV12-3 or TRBV12-4 to TRBJ1-5; D remains unclear. Trimming cost V 6 bases and J 6 bases, with 12 bases left between them. The CDR3 has 13 residues. CDR3 DNA sequence: TGTGCCAGCAGCCTTGCGAGGTCTCAGCCCCAGCATTTT. Encoded protein: CASSLARSQPQHF.

The V call is TRBV29-1, the J call TRBJ2-1; D ambiguous. The CDR3 has 12 amino acids. Germline V lookup: CDR1 SQVTM, CDR2 ANQGSEA. V lost 2 bases and J 12 bases, leaving 14 bases between the germline ends. The CDR3: CSVEIQAKRQFF. CDR3 sequence (DNA): TGCAGCGTTGAAATCCAGGCGAAGAGGCAGTTCTTC.

This chain uses TRBV7-2 with TRBJ1-1; D ambiguous. CDR3 length: 12 amino acids. Trimming stripped 0 bases from V and 11 bases from J, with 10 bases between. The germline gives CDR1 SGHTA, CDR2 FQGNSA. CDR3: CASSLAGKAAFF. As DNA, the CDR3 is TGTGCCAGCAGCTTAGCAGGCAAAGCGGCTTTCTTT.

A few counts support this clonotype. The gene calls are TRBV19 and TRBJ2-3; the D is unclear. CDR3 size: 11 residues. V lost 4 bases to trimming and J lost 2 bases, with 1 base between them. Per germline, CDR1 LNHDA and CDR2 SQIVND (reference sequence). CDR3 sequence reads: CASSTTDTQYF. The CDR3 DNA follows: TGTGCCAGTAGTACCACAGATACGCAGTATTTT.

The chain employs TRBV6-5 and TRBJ1-3, with 7 bases matching TRBD1. V trimming: 6 bases; J trimming: 4 bases; junction bases outside the gene matches: 9. CDR1 is MNHEY and CDR2 is SVGAGI in the germline V gene. The CDR3 spans 15 residues. CDR3 loop: CASRQTWTGGNTIYF. In nucleotides, the CDR3 is TGTGCCAGCAGACAGACCTGGACAGGAGGAAACACCATATATTTT.

CDR3 residues: CSDLRAPAGHEQYV. The CDR3 DNA reads as TGCAGCGACCTAAGGGCTCCAGCGGGCCACGAGCAGTACGTC. The J gene is TRBJ2-7, the V gene TRBV29-1; D may be TRBD2 (6 bases). The CDR3 is made up of 14 amino acids. V was pared by 7 bases and J by 5 bases, with 21 bases between. Per the germline V gene, CDR1 is SQVTM and CDR2 is ANQGSEA.

As DNA, the CDR3 is TGTGCCAGCAGCTTCCCGCTAGCTTCCGGGGAGCTGTTTTTT. Translating it yields CASSFPLASGELFF. This chain uses TRBV11-2 with TRBJ2-2, with D maybe TRBD2 (5 bases). V lost 3 bases and J lost 6, with 11 bases in between. Looked up from germline, CDR1 is SGHAT and CDR2 is FQNNGV. This CDR3 has 14 amino acids.

The gene calls are TRBV18 and TRBJ2-5, with D perhaps matching TRBD1 (5 bases). Looked up from germline, CDR1 is KGHSH and CDR2 is LQKENI. The CDR3 extends over 15 amino acids. V lost 0 bases to trimming and J lost 2 bases, with 10 bases between them. The CDR3: CASSPPTARQETQYF. Here the CDR3 DNA reads TGTGCCAGCTCACCACCGACAGCGAGACAAGAGACCCAGTACTTC.

V and J are TRBV5-1 and TRBJ2-3; D ambiguous. Per germline, CDR1 SGHRS and CDR2 YFSETQ. This CDR3 has 13 residues. Trimming removed 1 base at V and 3 bases at J, with 6 bases between. In DNA, the CDR3 is TGCGCCAGCAGCTTGAGGCAAACAGATACGCAGTATTTT. Protein product: CASSLRQTDTQYF.

The rearrangement uses TRBV24-1 and TRBJ2-1, with 9 bases aligning to TRBD2. The CDR3 sequence is 15 residues long. Unmatched junction bases numbered 6, after V lost 4 bases and J lost 6 bases. Germline V gives CDR1 KGHDR, CDR2 SFDVKD. The CDR3 is CATSDGGRAVNEQFF. DNA for the CDR3: TGTGCCACCAGTGACGGCGGGAGGGCGGTCAATGAGCAGTTCTTC.

The chain links TRBV6-2 or TRBV6-3 to TRBJ1-5; 7 nucleotides align to TRBD1. V was clipped by 6 bases and J by 6 bases; unmatched bases: 11. The CDR3 has 15 residues. CDR1 MNHEY and CDR2 SVGEGT come from the germline V gene. CDR3 in DNA: TGTGCCAGCAGCGAGGGACAGCTTGGGGGTCAGCCCCAGCATTTT. Translating gives CASSEGQLGGQPQHF.

This clonotype was observed a single time. V gene TRBV29-1 combines with J gene TRBJ2-3; D gene unclear. CDR3 size: 12 residues. Germline V gives CDR1 SQVTM, CDR2 ANQGSEA. Deletions cut 4 bases from V and 4 bases from J, with 9 bases between. The CDR3 sequence is CSVVRLPDTQYF. The CDR3 DNA reads TGCAGCGTTGTACGTCTTCCAGATACGCAGTATTTT.

The chain employs TRBV7-9 and TRBJ1-2; D is ambiguous. Germline assignment: CDR1 SEHNR and CDR2 FQNEAQ (reference sequence). The CDR3 runs 13 residues. Trimming took 4 bases from V and 8 from J, leaving 14 bases between them. The CDR3 region has the DNA TGTGCCAGCAGCTACGAGGGTCTGAGGGGCTACACCTTC. This encodes CASSYEGLRGYTF.

The rearrangement uses TRBV6-2 or TRBV6-3 and TRBJ2-6; a possible D gene is TRBD2 (5 bases). Per the germline V gene, CDR1 is MNHEY and CDR2 is SVGEGT. The length of the CDR3 is 19 residues. Deletions cut 10 bases from V and 0 bases from J, with 25 bases between. The CDR3 DNA sequence: TGTGCCACCAGAAAGACTCAGACTACTGTCCCCTCTGGGGCCAACGTCCTGACTTTC. Amino acids: CATRKTQTTVPSGANVLTF.

The J gene is TRBJ2-5, the V gene TRBV5-4, with 7 bases identical to TRBD1. The CDR3 totals 16 residues. The germline gives CDR1 SGHNT, CDR2 YYREEE (reference sequence). Losses at the gene ends were 0 bases for V and 2 bases for J; bases not matched to a gene: 7. CDR3 DNA sequence: TGTGCCAGCAGCTTGGCCCCCGGGACAGCTCAAGAGACCCAGTACTTC. Protein sequence: CASSLAPGTAQETQYF. Together with reference TRBV5-4 and TRBJ2-5, the CDR3 gives the full variable domain: ETGVTQSPTHLIKTRGQQVTLRCSSQSGHNTVSWYQQALGQGPQFIFQYYREEENGRGNFPPRFSGLQFPNYSSELNVNALELDDSALYLCASSLAPGTAQETQYFGPGTRLLVL.

V usage is TRBV28 and J usage is TRBJ2-3; TRBD2 agrees at 8 bases. The germline V gene has CDR1 MDHEN and CDR2 SYDVKM. This CDR3 spans 13 amino acids. Losses at the gene ends were 10 bases for V and 0 bases for J; bases not matched to a gene: 3. The CDR3 DNA reads TGTGCCATTTTAGCGGGAAGCACAGATACGCAGTATTTT. Translated, it gives CAILAGSTDTQYF.

The V and J genes are TRBV29-1 and TRBJ2-3; D might be TRBD1 (6 bases). CDR3 size: 14 residues. V was clipped by 3 bases and J by 3 bases, with 13 bases between them. From germline, CDR1 is SQVTM and CDR2 ANQGSEA. CDR3 in DNA: TGCAGCGTTGAGGGGGCGGGCGGGACAGATACGCAGTATTTT. Encoded protein: CSVEGAGGTDTQYF.